These T cell receptor beta chains were read from a single sample in a study of T-cell memory formation after mild COVID-19. TCRdb recomputed calls from the 5' RACE reads with MiXCR, one row per CDR3 protein. Of roughly 610,000 distinct CDR3 sequences in the sample, around a sixth are singletons; the top ten hold about 8.1%. The sequenced sample was PBMCs or a T cell subset sorted from them (not recorded which). All receptors come from an adult woman who had mild COVID-19 (a few samples of this study predate the infection). Cell type and time point are not known. Both conserved end residues are part of each CDR3.

J	V	CDR3
TRBJ1-3	TRBV7-9	CASTSLGGNTIYF
TRBJ1-5	TRBV6-2/TRBV6-3	CASRPIWGDVSNQPQHF
TRBJ2-2	TRBV5-5	CASSHQETGELFF
TRBJ2-1	TRBV7-9	CASSPWTSGDANEQFF
TRBJ1-6	TRBV2	CASMLGVYENSPLHF
TRBJ2-3	TRBV13	CASSLGGTWRTDTQYF
TRBJ2-5	TRBV29-1	CSGGEETQYF
TRBJ1-2	TRBV25-1	CASSVAGRYGYTF
TRBJ2-1	TRBV20-1	CSARDSTSGNNEQFF
TRBJ2-7	TRBV5-1	CASSSTLAGGYEQYF
TRBJ2-2	TRBV12-3/TRBV12-4	CASSWTGEFTGELFF
TRBJ2-3	TRBV5-1	CASSWGGGLTDTQYF
TRBJ2-3	TRBV5-1	CASSLLVAGGNTDTQYF
TRBJ2-7	TRBV12-3/TRBV12-4	CASSLRTGMPDEQYF
TRBJ1-2	TRBV12-3/TRBV12-4	CASSKTGGGYTF
TRBJ1-1	TRBV6-6	CASNSDRNGNTEAFF
TRBJ2-7	TRBV5-1	CASSLADANFYEQYF
TRBJ2-2	TRBV4-1	CASSQLGQGAVTGELFF
TRBJ2-1	TRBV20-1	CSAKYFDRADNEQFF
TRBJ2-7	TRBV25-1	CASSVSGASYEQYF
TRBJ2-7	TRBV7-9	CASSLAEAHEQYF
TRBJ2-2	TRBV5-6	CASSAGWDRPNTGELFF
TRBJ1-5	TRBV27	CASSSAHNQPQHF